This T cell receptor (beta chain) was profiled in a study of molecular identifiers for immune sequencing clone quantification. Study-level points and caveats: In cases of identical TCR molecules sharing a barcode, highly expanded clone sizes could be underestimated.

The table lists this clonotype with a few counts. Its antigen remains unknown. The CDR3 length is 16 residues. The germline V and J ends were trimmed by 5 bases and 2 bases, with 18 bases remaining between them. In germline, CDR1 is SGHVS, CDR2 FNYEAQ. TCRdb reprocessed the PCR reads via MiXCR and lists one record per CDR3 protein. The data contain a few hundred thousand distinct CDR3 sequences, roughly a quarter of them seen just once; the ten biggest clones take up 0.65% to 0.75%. The chain is built from TRBV7-6 and TRBJ2-5, with D tentatively TRBD1 (6 bases). The receptor's source is a human donor in good health. Some libraries in this study had Jurkat cell RNA spiked in. Sample: naive CD8+ T cells from blood, with Jurkat cell RNA spiked in. Noted subset: FACS-sorted CD8+CD4-CCR7+CD45RA+ naive T cells. The CDR3 DNA reads TGTGCCAGCAGCATTTCACCTGACAGGACTCAAGAGACCCAGTACTTC. It yields the protein CASSISPDRTQETQYF. Full variable domain (missing parts from reference TRBV7-6 and TRBJ2-5): GAGVSQSPRYKVTKRGQDVALRCDPISGHVSLYWYRQALGQGPEFLTYFNYEAQQDKSGLPNDRFSAERPEGSISTLTIQRTEQRDSAMYRCASSISPDRTQETQYFGPGTRLLVL.